This TCR beta chain was sequenced in a study of cytomegalovirus exposure and HLA in healthy donors. In its sample, this clone was seen once. Germline values: CDR1 SEHNR, CDR2 FQNEAQ (reference sequence). Trimming removed 1 base at V and 9 bases at J, with 10 bases between. The CDR3 has 13 amino acids. Primers for the PCR totalled 60 Vbeta and 13 Jbeta. TCRdb's table, derived via immunoSEQ multiplex PCR, lists solely in-frame clones and lacks some. The sample lists 150,000 to 200,000 clones, 81% occurring once. J is TRBJ1-5 and V is TRBV7-9; the D gene is possibly TRBD1 (5 bases). The material sequenced was PBMCs. The origin of this receptor is a man between 18 and 35 years old in good health and CMV-seronegative. The DNA for the CDR3 is TGTGCCAGCAGCTTAGGGGGCGGGAGGCCCCAGCATTTT. It translates to CASSLGGGRPQHF.